This TCR beta chain was sequenced during a study of blood T cell repertoires in COVID-19. As for the study in general: From the United States, Italy and Spain came samples of acute and convalescent COVID-19. T cells, B-cell-depleted T cells, or PBMCs provided the cDNA or gDNA that served as material.

Which cohort a participant joined came from the clinical history participants gave. Libraries were prepared by immunoSEQ multiplex PCR; TCRdb keeps only in-frame clonotypes and omits some of them. The sample holds over 250,000 clones, about nine tenths seen once. The sequenced sample consisted of PBMCs or T cells enriched from blood (not recorded which). The receptor's source is a woman aged 45-65 years who had recovered from COVID-19.

CDR3 in amino acids: CASSYTRGRNEQFF. In DNA, the CDR3 is TGTGCCAGCAGTTATACCAGGGGGCGGAATGAGCAGTTCTTC. This rearrangement joins TRBV6-5 to TRBJ2-1; TRBD1 agrees at 8 bases. J was trimmed by 7 bases and V by 3 bases; bases with no gene match: 5. Looked up from germline, CDR1 is MNHEY and CDR2 is SVGAGI. The CDR3 contains 14 residues.